Listed here is a single T cell receptor beta chain. Its antigen is currently unknown. The length of the CDR3 is 17 residues. V was clipped by 3 bases and J by 0 bases, with 13 bases between them. Germline V CDR1 and CDR2: SGDLS, YYNGEE. The data belong to a study of shared clonotypes between healthy human individuals. Findings of the study overall: Across several donors, naive CD4 shared roughly 5%, naive CD8 under 4%, memory CD4 roughly 2.4%, memory CD8 roughly 0.37%.

The deep-level immunoSEQ assay was used. Assay used: immunoSEQ multiplex PCR; TCRdb lists only in-frame clones, some missing. This table has approximately 1.4 million clones, around 98% appearing once. Sequences were obtained from naive CD4+ T cells sorted from blood. Subset: CD45RA+ positively selected. The chain carries TRBV9 and TRBJ2-6; D may correspond to TRBD1 or TRBD2 (5 bases each). This TCR was sampled from a man younger than 40 in good health. CDR3 nucleotide sequence: TGTGCCAGCAGCGAGGGACCTACCAACTCTGGGGCCAACGTCCTGACTTTC. Residues: CASSEGPTNSGANVLTF.